The 12 T cell receptor beta chains reported below all come from one sample, sequenced in a study of shared clonotypes between healthy human individuals. This table comes from immunoSEQ multiplex PCR, and its TCRdb copy is limited to in-frame clones, with some not included. The table shows millions of clones, with 85% to 95% occurring only once. The sequencing input was naive CD4+ T cells from PBMCs. Subset meaning: CD45RA+ positively selected. Source of these receptors: a man in his late teens or twenties in good health. Some clones in this sample may be carry-over from other donors' samples.

With respect to this clone: This same CDR3 is encoded by further DNA sequences in the sample. The V gene is TRBV7-2, the J gene TRBJ1-3; D not resolved. Trimming shortened V by 3 bases and J by 2 bases, and 8 bases separated the two germline ends. CDR3 length: 14 residues. The germline gives CDR1 SGHTA, CDR2 FQGNSA. CDR3 coding DNA: TGTGCCAGCAGCTTTAGTACCCCTGGAAACACCATATATTTT. This gives the protein CASSFSTPGNTIYF.

The chain uses TRBV5-1 and TRBJ2-5, with unresolved D. Germline values: CDR1 SGHRS, CDR2 YFSETQ. V was pared by 2 bases and J by 1 base, with 12 bases between. This CDR3 region has 15 residues. CDR3 coding DNA: TGCGCCAGCAGCTTAACGTACACAATCCAAGAGACCCAGTACTTC. Translating gives CASSLTYTIQETQYF. Full variable domain (outside the CDR3, taken from reference TRBV5-1 and TRBJ2-5): KAGVTQTPRYLIKTRGQQVTLSCSPISGHRSVSWYQQTPGQGLQFLFEYFSETQRNKGNFPGRFSGRQFSNSRSEMNVSTLELGDSALYLCASSLTYTIQETQYFGPGTRLLVL.

V and J are TRBV14 and TRBJ1-3; D remains ambiguous. V lost 4 bases to trimming and J lost 2 bases, with 6 bases between them. The CDR3 covers 13 residues. The germline gives CDR1 SGHDN, CDR2 FVKESK. As DNA, the CDR3 is TGTGCCAGCAGCCTGGGCCCTGGAAACACCATATATTTT. Its protein product is CASSLGPGNTIYF.

The J gene is TRBJ1-4, the V gene TRBV11-2; D possibly corresponds to TRBD1 (5 bases). Trimming took 5 bases from V and 3 from J, leaving 13 bases between them. This CDR3 is built from 15 residues. CDR1 and CDR2 from the germline V gene are SGHAT and FQNNGV. The CDR3 protein is CASSLRDGSNEKLFF. The CDR3 DNA reads as TGTGCCAGCAGCCTAAGGGACGGTTCTAATGAAAAACTGTTTTTT. The whole variable domain, remainder taken from reference TRBV11-2 and TRBJ1-4, is EAGVAQSPRYKIIEKRQSVAFWCNPISGHATLYWYQQILGQGPKLLIQFQNNGVVDDSQLPKDRFSAERLKGVDSTLKIQPAKLEDSAVYLCASSLRDGSNEKLFFGSGTQLSVL.

The count of this clone is one. The chain combines TRBV7-8 with TRBJ2-5; TRBD1 matches 7 bases. CDR1 is SGHVS, CDR2 FQNEAQ, per germline. The trim removed 5 bases at V and 4 bases at J, leaving 7 bases unmatched. The CDR3 is 14 amino acids. The CDR3 coding sequence is TGTGCCAGCAGCCCGACAGGGCGCCCAGAGACCCAGTACTTC. Residues: CASSPTGRPETQYF. The entire variable domain, with the rest obtained from reference TRBV7-8 and TRBJ2-5, is as follows: GAGVSQSPRYKVAKRGQDVALRCDPISGHVSLFWYQQALGQGPEFLTYFQNEAQLDKSGLPSDRFFAERPEGSVSTLKIQRTQQEDSAVYLCASSPTGRPETQYFGPGTRLLVL.

CDR3 coding DNA: TGCGCCAGCAGCGGGGGCGGTGGACCCTACGAGCAGTACTTC. Residues: CASSGGGGPYEQYF. This chain connects TRBV5-1 to TRBJ2-7, with a tentative D call TRBD1 (6 bases). The CDR3 has 14 amino acids. The ends were cut back, 4 bases at V and 2 bases at J, with 13 bases in the middle. Germline lookup yields CDR1 SGHRS and CDR2 YFSETQ.

This clone came up once. The chain joins TRBV5-4 to TRBJ1-1; D perhaps matches TRBD1 (5 bases). With 0 bases removed from V and 1 base from J, the gap between germline ends came to 13 bases. The CDR3 is 16 amino acids. The germline V gene has CDR1 SGHNT and CDR2 YYREEE (reference sequence). Written as DNA, the CDR3 is TGTGCCAGCAGCTTGGGGAGGGGTCTTGGGAACACTGAAGCTTTCTTT. This codes for CASSLGRGLGNTEAFF.

This clone was detected only once. The chain joins TRBV19 to TRBJ2-1; no clear D. CDR1 is LNHDA, CDR2 SQIVND, per germline (reference sequence). The length of the CDR3 is 11 residues. The V gene lost 10 bases and the J gene lost 1 base, with 5 bases spanning the gap. DNA of the CDR3: TGTGCCACCCGGTCCTACAATGAGCAGTTCTTC. Translated: CATRSYNEQFF.

V is TRBV30 and J is TRBJ1-1, with D unclear. V was shortened by 2 bases and J by 5 bases, with 9 bases between the two germline ends. Germline CDR1 is GTSNPN and CDR2 is SVGIG (reference sequence). The CDR3 has 12 amino acids. CDR3 DNA sequence: TGTGCCTGGAGTCCGGGGAGGACTGAAGCTTTCTTT. This encodes CAWSPGRTEAFF.

This clone was picked up one time. The J gene is TRBJ2-3, the V gene TRBV30; 13 nucleotides agree with TRBD2. V shed 3 bases, J shed 7 bases, and the junction held 7 bases outside the gene matches. Germline V lookup: CDR1 GTSNPN, CDR2 SVGIG (reference sequence). CDR3 length: 15 residues. The CDR3 protein is CAWRGGLAGSYTQYF. The CDR3, as DNA: TGTGCCTGGAGGGGGGGACTAGCGGGATCATATACGCAGTATTTT.

CDR3 bases: TGTGCCAGTTTTTATGGACAGGGGACAGCAGATACGCAGTATTTT. Protein: CASFYGQGTADTQYF. This rearrangement joins TRBV19 to TRBJ2-3, with 9 bases aligning to TRBD1. Trimming removed 8 bases from V and 4 bases from J; junction bases left unmatched: 10. Germline CDR1 LNHDA, CDR2 SQIVND (reference sequence). The CDR3 consists of 15 residues.

The chain joins TRBV15 to TRBJ2-4; possible D gene TRBD2, 6 bases. The CDR3 covers 16 residues. CDR1 is LNHNV and CDR2 is YYDKDF in the germline V gene (reference sequence). The V end lost 5 bases, the J end lost 5 bases, and 19 bases lay between the germline ends. The CDR3 region has the DNA TGTGCCACCAGCTTGGGACTTATAGCTTTAGAAAACATTCAGTACTTC. As protein: CATSLGLIALENIQYF.